This TCR beta chain came from a study of blood T cell repertoires in COVID-19. Background on the study: Italy, Spain and the United States were the sources of the convalescent and acute COVID-19 samples.

Germline V gene lookup returns CDR1 LNHNV and CDR2 YYDKDF (reference sequence). The CDR3 is 13 amino acids. Trimming pared 0 bases from V and 6 bases from J, leaving 8 bases between. In the original processing: Reference gene primer amplification in the assay estimated nucleated cell counts. Generated by immunoSEQ multiplex PCR, the TCRdb table keeps only in-frame clones and is missing some. The DNA was the basis for D and trimming; V, J and clone size are from that table. The sample records roughly 230,000 clones, 88% being singletons. The material sequenced was peripheral blood. The rearrangement links TRBV15 to TRBJ1-1; D unclear. The source of this sequence is a man in his 70s with acute or convalescent COVID-19. The chain's CDR3 is CATSRDLRAEAFF. The CDR3 DNA sequence: TGTGCCACCAGCAGAGACCTTAGAGCTGAAGCTTTCTTT.